This T cell receptor (beta chain) was obtained from a study of CD8+CD57+ T cells in acquired aplastic anemia. Germline CDR1 and CDR2: WNHNN and SYGVQD (reference sequence). This CDR3 comprises 12 residues. V was clipped by 0 bases and J by 3 bases, with 3 bases between them. Flow cytometry had shown expanded CD8+CD57+ cells in the patients chosen for sequencing. Genomic DNA constituted the template upon which TCR beta VDJ and CDR3 profiling was performed. MiXCR was run by TCRdb on the reads, yielding one entry per CDR3 protein. The sample lists about 40,000 distinct CDR3 sequences, roughly two thirds occurring once.

V and J are TRBV10-1 and TRBJ2-7; D gene unclear. The TCR originated in a human donor with aplastic anemia. The sample consisted of sorted CD4+, CD8+, or CD8+CD57+ T cells (not recorded which) from PBMCs. Here the CDR3 DNA reads TGCGCCAGCAGTGAGTCTGGCTACGAGCAGTACTTC. Residues: CASSESGYEQYF.